This record concerns one T cell receptor beta chain sequence. Its antigen is not known. The sample comes from a study of T cell responses to AZD1222 COVID-19 vaccine. General observations from the study: As reported, nearly half of all spike-specific TCRs target variant regions that are unmutated. Among the donors, most were white British and more were female, and clonal diversity was possibly underestimated.

Using immunoSEQ multiplex PCR, the repertoire was profiled, and TCRdb retains in-frame clones only, with some absent. The data show about 83,000 clones, with 85% to 95% seen just once and around 28% held by the top ten. The source material was peripheral blood, sampled 28 days after the second AZD1222 dose. This receptor was obtained from an adult who received the AZD1222 COVID-19 vaccine.

The CDR3 DNA reads as TGTGCCAGCAGCCCTGGACAGCGTGAAGCTTTCTTT. It encodes CASSPGQREAFF. V is TRBV25-1 and J is TRBJ1-1; a weak D match, TRBD1 (6 bases). From germline, CDR1 is MGHDK and CDR2 SYGVNS. This CDR3 spans 12 amino acids. The V and J ends lost 6 bases and 7 bases respectively, with 12 bases between them.